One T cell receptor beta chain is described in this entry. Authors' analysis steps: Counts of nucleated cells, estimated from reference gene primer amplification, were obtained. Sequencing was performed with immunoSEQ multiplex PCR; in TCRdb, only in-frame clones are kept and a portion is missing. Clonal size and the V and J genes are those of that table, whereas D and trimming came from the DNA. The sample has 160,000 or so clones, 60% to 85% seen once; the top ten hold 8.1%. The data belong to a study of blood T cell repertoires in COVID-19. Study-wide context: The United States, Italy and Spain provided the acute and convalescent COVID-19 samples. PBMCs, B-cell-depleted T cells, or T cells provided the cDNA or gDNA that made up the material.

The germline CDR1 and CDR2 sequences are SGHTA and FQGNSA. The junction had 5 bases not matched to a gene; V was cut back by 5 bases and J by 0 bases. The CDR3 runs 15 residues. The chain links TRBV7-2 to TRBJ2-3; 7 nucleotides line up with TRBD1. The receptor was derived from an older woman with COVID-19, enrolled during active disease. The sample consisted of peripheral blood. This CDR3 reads CASSPGTVSTDTQYF. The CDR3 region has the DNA TGTGCCAGCAGCCCCGGGACAGTTAGCACAGATACGCAGTATTTT.